The T cell receptor (beta chain) described here comes from a study of OX40 agonist ivuxolimab in advanced cancers. Turning to the study itself: Patients were treated with ivuxolimab, an agonistic anti-OX40 (CD134) antibody. Study-level findings and limits: The authors did not determine the antigen specificity of the expanded peripheral T cells.

Autoimmune disease history or systemic immunosuppression led to patients being barred. Sampled blood was obtained at baseline, cycle 4 day 1, and cycle 7 day 1. Notes on this clone: Its antigen remains unidentified.

This CDR3 contains 15 residues. Sequenced by immunoSEQ multiplex PCR; TCRdb stores in-frame clones only, minus some. The sample includes tens of thousands of clones, 85% to 90% of them seen just once. The sequences come from CD4+ or CD8+ T cells sorted from blood, collected in a trial of the OX40 agonist ivuxolimab. The receptor was isolated from an adult with an advanced solid tumor such as melanoma, head and neck, liver or kidney cancer. This sequence joins TRBV21-1 and TRBJ2-5; TRBD1 reflects the table's D call only, with no check against the DNA. TRBV21-1 is shown as a pseudogene. This CDR3 reads CASSKVGQLQETQYF. In nucleotides, the CDR3 is TGTGCCAGCAGCAAAGTAGGACAGCTCCAAGAGACCCAGTACTTC.